This T cell receptor (beta chain) was identified in a study of T cells after yellow fever vaccination. The CDR3 extends over 16 amino acids. Germline trimming cut 0 bases from V and 7 bases from J; bases unmatched to any gene: 3. Germline V gene sequence: CDR1 SEHNR, CDR2 FQNEAQ (reference sequence). This clonotype was seen more than once but under ten times. TCRdb re-called the 5' RACE reads through MiXCR, storing one row per CDR3 protein. Of hundreds of thousands of distinct CDR3 sequences listed, 13% were seen once; the top ten hold roughly an eighth. Sequenced material: PBMCs, taken on the day of the yellow fever booster vaccination. The genes are TRBV7-9 and TRBJ2-1; 13 bases agree with TRBD2. The sequence was collected from a man aged 25-45 years who received the YFV17D yellow fever vaccine. CDR3 residues: CASSLAVTSGGNEQFF. CDR3 DNA sequence: TGTGCCAGCAGCTTAGCGGTGACTAGCGGGGGGAATGAGCAGTTCTTC.